One sample yielded the 8 T cell receptor beta chains listed below, sequenced in a study of STAT3 mutations in large granular lymphocyte leukemia. Study results and limitations: Every T-LGLL patient had at least one immunodominant TCRbeta clonotype.

Using immunoSEQ multiplex PCR, the repertoire was profiled, and TCRdb retains in-frame clones only, with some absent. The profile shows about 9,700 clones, nearly 90% of them singletons. No antigen has been identified for these receptors. The sequenced material came from peripheral blood mononuclear cells. All receptors come from a man between 60 and 75 years old with T-cell large granular lymphocyte leukemia. Some clones in this sample may be carry-over from other donors' samples.

This chain uses TRBV27 with TRBJ1-4; 7 positions match TRBD1. V lost 8 bases to trimming and J lost 13 bases; unmatched junction nucleotides: 16. This CDR3 comprises 14 residues. Germline CDR1 reads MNHEY; CDR2 reads SMNVEV (reference sequence). The DNA for the CDR3 is TGTGCCAGCTCCCGTCGGGCAGGGGGAATAGGACTGTTTTTT. It codes for CASSRRAGGIGLFF.

This chain joins TRBV7-2 and TRBJ1-5; D unclear. The CDR3 is 13 amino acids. Germline V gene sequence: CDR1 SGHTA, CDR2 FQGNSA. The V end was cut by 2 bases, the J end by 10 bases, with 12 bases between. For the CDR3, the DNA is TGTGCCAGCAGCTTAAGTGAATGGGCCCCCCAGCATTTT. It is translated as CASSLSEWAPQHF.

The chain recombines TRBV4-2 with TRBJ2-7, with 7 bases aligning to TRBD1. The CDR3 sequence is 15 residues long. V gave up 0 bases and J gave up 3 bases; unmatched junction bases: 5. Germline V gives CDR1 LGHNA, CDR2 YNFKEQ. The CDR3 DNA reads TGTGCCAGCAGCCAAGAGGGACAGCAATACTACGAGCAGTACTTC. Translating gives CASSQEGQQYYEQYF.

The chain uses TRBV5-1 and TRBJ2-5, with no clear D. Looked up from germline, CDR1 is SGHRS and CDR2 is YFSETQ. CDR3 length: 14 residues. V was cut by 1 base and J by 1 base, with 8 bases left in between. For the CDR3, the DNA is TGCGCCAGCAGCTTGACGGCGGCCCAAGAGACCCAGTACTTC. Protein: CASSLTAAQETQYF.

V is TRBV5-4 and J is TRBJ1-4; TRBD1 matches at 8 bases. J gave up 8 bases and V 4 bases, and 7 bases lay outside the gene matches. The CDR3 is 14 residues long. Per germline, CDR1 SGHNT and CDR2 YYREEE (reference sequence). CDR3 nucleotides: TGTGCCAGCAGCCCAGGGGACAGGCGAGAAAAACTGTTTTTT. Its translation is CASSPGDRREKLFF.

The V call is TRBV6-6, the J call TRBJ2-7; possibly TRBD1 or TRBD2 for D (5 bases each). Germline V gene lookup returns CDR1 MNHNY and CDR2 SVGAGI (reference sequence). V was trimmed by 4 bases and J by 2 bases, leaving 12 bases between them. This CDR3 region has 14 residues. CDR3 loop: CASSFGTGAYEQYF. CDR3 in DNA: TGTGCCAGCAGTTTCGGGACCGGAGCCTACGAGCAGTACTTC.

The chain couples TRBV19 to TRBJ2-3, with 11 positions matching TRBD2. The CDR3 is made up of 16 amino acids. Germline loops: CDR1 LNHDA, CDR2 SQIVND (reference sequence). V lost 3 bases, J lost 0 bases, and 2 bases stayed unmatched. CDR3 sequence: CASSIRTSGSTDTQYF. CDR3 coding DNA: TGTGCCAGTAGTATCAGGACTAGCGGGAGCACAGATACGCAGTATTTT.

The rearrangement joins TRBV14 to TRBJ2-3; D possibly uses TRBD1 or TRBD2 (6 bases each). V lost 4 bases and J 3 bases, leaving 14 bases between the germline ends. The CDR3 extends over 15 amino acids. Germline CDR1 reads SGHDN; CDR2 reads FVKESK. The CDR3 is CASSLGGRGTDTQYF. In DNA, the CDR3 is TGTGCCAGCAGCCTAGGGGGGCGCGGGACAGATACGCAGTATTTT.